This TCR beta chain was identified in a study of memory CD8 T cells in hepatitis C reinfection. The overall study: HCV reinfection meant a positive HCV RNA test after two negative tests at least 60 days apart. Pre-reinfection samples were taken 55 to 20 weeks before detection.

Sequenced by immunoSEQ multiplex PCR; TCRdb stores in-frame clones only, minus some. The data show just over 50,000 clones, roughly 89% seen once. The germline gives CDR1 SGHRS, CDR2 YFSETQ. The CDR3 length is 15 residues. The time point: pre-reinfection, 55 to 20 weeks before reinfection detection. TCR sequencing was done directly ex vivo on sorted cells, without expansion in vitro. Source material: naive CD8+ T cells sorted from blood. This chain connects TRBV5-1 to TRBJ2-5; 11 bases are shared with TRBD2. Near its end, the DNA agrees better with TRBJ2-7, so the J call may be wrong. The clonotype originates from a young man with hepatitis C virus infection. The CDR3 loop is CASSSYSGRGYEQYF. As DNA, the CDR3 is TGCGCCAGCAGCTCATATAGCGGGAGGGGATACGAGCAGTACTTC.